One sample yielded the 14 T cell receptor beta chains listed below, sequenced in a study of cytotoxic CD8 clonotypes in ibrutinib-treated CLL. Sequencing used immunoSEQ multiplex PCR; TCRdb keeps in-frame clones, though not all of them. The sample carries 150,000 or so clones, 75% to 85% recorded once. The specimen was PBMCs, collected after 12 months of ibrutinib treatment. Source of these receptors: a human donor with chronic lymphocytic leukemia.

The chain links TRBV28 to TRBJ2-1; 11 nucleotides agree with TRBD1. Germline assignment: CDR1 MDHEN and CDR2 SYDVKM. The ends lost 6 bases at V and 5 bases at J; junction bases unmatched: 6. The CDR3 is 15 residues long. CDR3 sequence: CASRKGQGEHNEQFF. Written as DNA, the CDR3 is TGTGCCAGCAGAAAGGGACAGGGGGAACACAATGAGCAGTTCTTC.

The chain employs TRBV7-3 and TRBJ2-1; 13 bases match TRBD2. CDR3 length: 15 amino acids. Per the germline V gene, CDR1 is SGHTA and CDR2 is FQGTGA. The V and J ends lost 4 bases and 9 bases, in that order; junction bases with no gene match: 6. The CDR3 loop reads CASSSGLAGVVEQFF. The CDR3 coding sequence is TGTGCCAGCAGCTCCGGACTAGCGGGAGTGGTTGAGCAGTTCTTC.

The gene calls are TRBV5-8 and TRBJ1-5; tentative D call: TRBD1 (5 bases). The V gene's germline CDR1 is SGHTS and CDR2 YDEGEE. V lost 6 bases and J lost 2, with 18 bases in between. The length of the CDR3 is 16 residues. This chain's CDR3 is CASTGEGSPRNQPQHF. In DNA, the CDR3 is TGTGCCAGCACCGGAGAGGGGTCCCCCCGCAATCAGCCCCAGCATTTT.

The rearrangement links TRBV12-5 to TRBJ2-7; D may be TRBD1 (6 bases). The CDR3 loop spans 13 amino acids. From germline, CDR1 is LGHNT and CDR2 FRNRAP. The germline V and J ends were trimmed by 10 bases and 3 bases, with 16 bases remaining between them. CDR3: CATPIGGLYEQYF. Here the CDR3 DNA reads TGTGCTACCCCGATAGGGGGTCTCTACGAGCAGTACTTC.

The gene calls are TRBV4-1 and TRBJ2-1; 9 bases align to TRBD2. The V gene end was trimmed by 0 bases and the J gene end by 5 bases; junction bases not matched to a gene: 14. This CDR3 spans 19 amino acids. Germline CDR1 reads MGHRA; CDR2 reads YSYEKL. The CDR3 reads CASSQEFYAGGRLNNEQFF. Here the CDR3 DNA reads TGCGCCAGCAGCCAAGAATTTTATGCGGGAGGGCGTCTGAACAATGAGCAGTTCTTC.

The chain is built from TRBV6-6 and TRBJ2-7; 10 nucleotides match TRBD1. This CDR3 has 16 amino acids. J gave up 2 bases and V 0 bases, and 4 bases lay outside the gene matches. Germline V gene sequence: CDR1 MNHNY, CDR2 SVGAGI (reference sequence). The CDR3 region has the DNA TGTGCCAGCAGTTACTCAACAGGACAGGGGGCCTACGAGCAGTACTTC. Protein: CASSYSTGQGAYEQYF.

This chain connects TRBV6-5 to TRBJ2-1; 7 bases line up with TRBD2. The germline gives CDR1 MNHEY, CDR2 SVGAGI. This CDR3 comprises 14 residues. Trimming at V came to 6 bases and at J to 4 bases, leaving 6 bases not matched to a gene. The CDR3 DNA is TGTGCCAGCAGGGCCGGGAGGACATACAATGAGCAGTTCTTC. Its translation is CASRAGRTYNEQFF.

The genes are TRBV6-5 and TRBJ1-1; maybe TRBD1 (5 bases). CDR3 length: 13 residues. Looked up from germline, CDR1 is MNHEY and CDR2 is SVGAGI. The V gene lost 5 bases and the J gene lost 4 bases, with 11 bases spanning the gap. This CDR3 is CASSLTRGTEAFF. The CDR3 bases are TGTGCCAGCAGTCTAACTAGGGGCACTGAAGCTTTCTTT.

The V and J genes are TRBV7-3 and TRBJ2-1; 9 nucleotides align to TRBD2. CDR1 and CDR2 (germline): SGHTA, FQGTGA. The V gene end was trimmed by 1 base and the J gene end by 6 bases; junction bases not matched to a gene: 10. CDR3 length: 17 amino acids. The CDR3 DNA sequence: TGTGCCAGCAGCTTAAGGCCGGCTAGCGGGAAGGGCAATGAGCAGTTCTTC. As protein: CASSLRPASGKGNEQFF. The variable domain in full, with the rest retrieved from reference TRBV7-3 and TRBJ2-1, is GAGVSQTPSNKVTEKGKYVELRCDPISGHTALYWYRQSLGQGPEFLIYFQGTGAADDSGLPNDRFFAVRPEGSVSTLKIQRTERGDSAVYLCASSLRPASGKGNEQFFGPGTRLTVL.

The table lists this clone with a count of one. CDR3 loop: CASSFNLAAGGPYEQFF. CDR3 DNA sequence: TGTGCCAGCAGCTTCAATTTAGCAGCGGGAGGGCCGTATGAGCAGTTCTTC. This sequence joins TRBV13 and TRBJ2-1; 10 bases agree with TRBD2. Germline CDR1 PRHDT, CDR2 FYEKMQ (reference sequence). CDR3 length: 17 residues. The J segment lost 8 bases and the V segment lost 3 bases, leaving 13 bases of the junction unmatched. Full variable domain (remainder filled in from reference TRBV13 and TRBJ2-1): AAGVIQSPRHLIKEKRETATLKCYPIPRHDTVYWYQQGPGQDPQFLISFYEKMQSDKGSIPDRFSAQQFSDYHSELNMSSLELGDSALYFCASSFNLAAGGPYEQFFGPGTRLTVL.

This clone came up a few times. This chain uses TRBV10-2 with TRBJ2-5; D possibly corresponds to TRBD1 (6 bases). Trimming took 6 bases from V and 5 from J, leaving 10 bases between them. This CDR3 is 12 amino acids long. The germline V gene has CDR1 WSHSY and CDR2 SAAADI. DNA of the CDR3: TGCGCCAGCAGGAGGGGGTTTGAGACCCAGTACTTC. Protein: CASRRGFETQYF.

This sequence joins TRBV28 and TRBJ2-7; D unresolved. In germline, CDR1 is MDHEN, CDR2 SYDVKM. The ends were cut back, 3 bases at V and 4 bases at J, with 7 bases in the middle. The CDR3 loop spans 12 amino acids. In DNA form, the CDR3 reads TGTGCCAGCAGTTTTGGGTCTTACGAGCAGTACTTC. Its translation: CASSFGSYEQYF.

This rearrangement joins TRBV9 to TRBJ1-2, with 10 nucleotides matching TRBD1. The CDR3 totals 13 residues. Germline V gene lookup returns CDR1 SGDLS and CDR2 YYNGEE. With 5 bases clipped from V and 6 bases from J, the junction kept 4 bases outside the gene matches. CDR3 nucleotide sequence: TGTGCCAGCAGTATGACAGGGGGCCATGGCTACACCTTC. Translated, it gives CASSMTGGHGYTF.

This chain connects TRBV10-1 to TRBJ1-1; a weak D match, TRBD1 (6 bases). The V gene's germline CDR1 is WNHNN and CDR2 SYGVQD (reference sequence). The germline V and J ends were trimmed by 3 bases and 4 bases, with 21 bases remaining between them. CDR3 length equals 17 residues. The CDR3 DNA follows: TGCGCCAGCAGTGAAGGACAGATAGGTGGGGGATCCACTGAAGCTTTCTTT. This encodes CASSEGQIGGGSTEAFF.